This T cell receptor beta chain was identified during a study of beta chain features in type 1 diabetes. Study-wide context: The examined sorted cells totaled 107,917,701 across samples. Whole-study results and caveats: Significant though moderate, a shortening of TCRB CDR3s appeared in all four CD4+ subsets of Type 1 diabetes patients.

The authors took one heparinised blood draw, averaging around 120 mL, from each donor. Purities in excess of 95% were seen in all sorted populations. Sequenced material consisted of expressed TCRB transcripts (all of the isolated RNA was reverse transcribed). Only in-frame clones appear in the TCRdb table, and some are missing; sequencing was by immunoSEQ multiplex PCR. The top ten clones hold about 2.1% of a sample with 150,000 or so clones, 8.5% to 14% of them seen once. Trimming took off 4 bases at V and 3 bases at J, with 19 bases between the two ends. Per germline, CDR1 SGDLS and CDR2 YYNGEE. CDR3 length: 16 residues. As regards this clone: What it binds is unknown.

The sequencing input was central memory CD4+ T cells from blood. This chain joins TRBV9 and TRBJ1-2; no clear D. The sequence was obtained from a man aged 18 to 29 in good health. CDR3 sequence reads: CASSPRTGPGDYGYTF. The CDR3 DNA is TGTGCCAGCAGCCCCCGAACCGGGCCGGGCGACTATGGCTACACCTTC. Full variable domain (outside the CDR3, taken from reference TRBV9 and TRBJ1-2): DSGVTQTPKHLITATGQRVTLRCSPRSGDLSVYWYQQSLDQGLQFLIQYYNGEERAKGNILERFSAQQFPDLHSELNLSSLELGDSALYFCASSPRTGPGDYGYTFGSGTRLTVV.